This T cell receptor (beta chain) stems from a study of breast tumors, draining lymph nodes, adjacent tissues. General observations from the study: Tumors had less TCR diversity than lymph nodes, more than nontumor tissue. The data were judged consistent with most tumor T cells coming from lymph node and expanding in tumor. The lymph node origin of tumor T cells was framed as consistent with a hypothesis, not demonstrated. Luminal-like breast cancer showed significantly higher tumor–nontumor repertoire similarity than basal-like.

TCRdb processed the multiplex PCR reads anew with MiXCR; each CDR3 protein has one entry. The repertoire includes under 150,000 distinct CDR3 sequences, approximately 22% of them detected once, and 2% to 2.5% sits in the top ten. This clonotype was detected ten times or more. What it recognizes is unknown. Germline CDR1 DFQATT, CDR2 SNEGSKA (reference sequence). The CDR3 length is 13 residues. V lost 3 bases, J lost 5 bases, and 12 bases lay in between. Samples came from axillary lymph nodes draining the breast cancer. The material sequenced was axillary lymph node tissue. The rearrangement joins TRBV20-1 to TRBJ2-3; D might be TRBD1 (5 bases). The receptor was derived from a female donor with breast cancer. Some clones in this sample may be carry-over from other donors' samples. CDR3 bases: TGCAGTGCTAGGGGGCCCTGGGGAGATACGCAGTATTTT. The encoded protein is CSARGPWGDTQYF.